The sample holds a few counts of the clone carrying this TCR beta chain. What it binds is not known. The CDR3 length is 14 residues. V was pared by 0 bases and J by 5 bases, with 9 bases between. Germline V lookup: CDR1 SGHRS, CDR2 YFSETQ. They built TCR cDNA with 5'RACE template switching, a step that put in a universal primer site and UMIs. MiXCR, applied by TCRdb to the 5' RACE reads, yields one record per CDR3 protein. The sample gives hundreds of thousands of distinct CDR3 sequences, roughly a sixth of which show up once; roughly a sixth is in the top ten. This record comes from a study of T cells after yellow fever vaccination. The study's findings and limits: The study found a weaker secondary response that peaked faster, day 5 versus 15.

The sequencing used PBMCs, collected before the yellow fever booster vaccination. V is TRBV5-1 and J is TRBJ1-5; D not resolved. This sequence was found in a young man who received the YFV17D yellow fever vaccine. The DNA of the CDR3 is TGCGCCAGCAGCTTGGGGCCAGACTATCAGCCCCAGCATTTT. Its translation is CASSLGPDYQPQHF.